This T cell receptor beta chain emerged from a study of control samples from healthy donors and cancer patients. TCRdb's table, derived via immunoSEQ multiplex PCR, lists solely in-frame clones and lacks some. The table includes about 160,000 clones, about 94% detected once. Germline-derived CDR1 and CDR2 are SGHAT and FQNNGV. V gave up 6 bases and J gave up 5 bases; unmatched junction bases: 9. The CDR3 runs 14 residues. The specimen was blood. The J gene is TRBJ1-2, the V gene TRBV11-2; TRBD1 agrees at 7 bases. This receptor was identified in a woman in her thirties or forties in good health. The CDR3 coding sequence is TGTGCCAGCAGAAAACCGGGACAGATTTATGGCTACACCTTC. This sequence encodes CASRKPGQIYGYTF.